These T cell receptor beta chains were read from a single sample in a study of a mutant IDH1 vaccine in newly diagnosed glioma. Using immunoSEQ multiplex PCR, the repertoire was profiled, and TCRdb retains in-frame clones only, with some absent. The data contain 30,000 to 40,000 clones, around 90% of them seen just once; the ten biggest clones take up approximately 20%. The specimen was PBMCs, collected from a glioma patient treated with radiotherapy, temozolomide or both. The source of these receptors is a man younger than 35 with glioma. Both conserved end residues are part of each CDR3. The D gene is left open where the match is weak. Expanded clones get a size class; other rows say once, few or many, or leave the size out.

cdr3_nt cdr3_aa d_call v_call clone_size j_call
TGTGCCTGGAGTGTTAGCAATATTGAAGCTTTCTTT CAWSVSNIEAFF . TRBV30 . TRBJ1-1
TGTGCCAGTACCGAGGGGGGGGGAGACGGCTACACCTTC CASTEGGGDGYTF . TRBV19 . TRBJ1-2
TGCGCCAGCAGCCGGGTGGGGGATCTTTCCACAGATACGCAGTATTTT CASSRVGDLSTDTQYF . TRBV4-1 . TRBJ2-3
TGTGCCAGCAGGCCATCTAGCGGGGCCCGCTACGAGCAGTACTTC CASRPSSGARYEQYF TRBD2 TRBV6-1 . TRBJ2-7
TGCGCCAGCAGCCAAGAGAACAGCTACGAGCAGTACTTC CASSQENSYEQYF . TRBV4-1 once TRBJ2-7
TGTGCCTGGAGTGTAGGGGCCCCAGAAGCTTTCTTT CAWSVGAPEAFF . TRBV30 . TRBJ1-1
TGCAGTGCATGGGTGGGTGAGCAGTTCTTC CSAWVGEQFF . TRBV20-1 . TRBJ2-1
TGTGCCTGGGCCCGTCGAGGCGGGGTCTTAGGTCAGCCCCAGCATTTT CAWARRGGVLGQPQHF . TRBV30 . TRBJ1-5
TGTGCCAGCAGTTCCTTTAGGGGCGCGCGGAGTGAGCAGTTCTTC CASSSFRGARSEQFF . TRBV6-5 . TRBJ2-1
TGTGCCAGCTCACCACCCCTCGTGGAGACCCAGTACTTC CASSPPLVETQYF . TRBV18 . TRBJ2-5
TGTGCCAGCAACAGGGAGGGTGAAAAACTGTTTTTT CASNREGEKLFF . TRBV2 . TRBJ1-4
TGTGCCAGCTCACCACTCCAAGAGAAGGAGACCCAGTACTTC CASSPLQEKETQYF . TRBV18 once TRBJ2-5
TGTGCCAGCAGTGGGAACCGCCGCGAGACCCAGTACTTC CASSGNRRETQYF . TRBV2 . TRBJ2-5
TGTGCCAGCAGTCCCGGGACGGAGAACACTGAAGCTTTCTTT CASSPGTENTEAFF . TRBV6-1 few TRBJ1-1
TGTGCCAGCAGTCTTGGCCCAAATAGCAATCAGCCCCAGCATTTT CASSLGPNSNQPQHF . TRBV6-5 . TRBJ1-5
TGTGCCAGCAGCTTACTAGCGGTGAGGGCTGAAGCTTTCTTT CASSLLAVRAEAFF . TRBV5-5 . TRBJ1-1
TGTGCCAGCAGCTCCTTACAGGGCACTGAAGCTTTCTTT CASSSLQGTEAFF . TRBV7-6 . TRBJ1-1
TGTGCCAGCAGCTTGGGGTTGGGGCCGGGCACTGAAGCTTTCTTT CASSLGLGPGTEAFF . TRBV5-5 . TRBJ1-1
TGTGCCAGCAGCTTGAGTGACGCCACTGAAGCTTTCTTT CASSLSDATEAFF . TRBV7-2 . TRBJ1-1
TGTGCCAGCAGTGGGCGGGGGTCCGGCTATGGCTACACCTTC CASSGRGSGYGYTF . TRBV2 . TRBJ1-2
TGTGCCAGCAGCATTCCATCTACCTACGAGCAGTACTTC CASSIPSTYEQYF . TRBV11-2 once TRBJ2-7
TGTGCCAGCAGCTTAACTGGGTTCGAGCAGTACTTC CASSLTGFEQYF . TRBV7-9 . TRBJ2-7
TGTGCCTGGTCCCCGAGTAGCGGGAGGTTCAATGAGCAGTTCTTC CAWSPSSGRFNEQFF TRBD2 TRBV30 . TRBJ2-1
TGTGCCAGCAGCTTAGATGCAGGGACTGGAAACACCATATATTTT CASSLDAGTGNTIYF . TRBV11-2 . TRBJ1-3
TGTGCCAGCAGCGACAGGGGTAACGAGCAGTACTTC CASSDRGNEQYF TRBD1 TRBV7-2 . TRBJ2-7
TGTGCCAGCAGCTTAGCGGGGATTAGCACAGATACGCAGTATTTT CASSLAGISTDTQYF . TRBV7-3 . TRBJ2-3
TGCAGCGCCAGGAGGGGAGACGAGCAGTACTTC CSARRGDEQYF . TRBV29-1 . TRBJ2-7
TGTGCCAGCAGTTACGCAGCGGGACACAATGAGCAGTTCTTC CASSYAAGHNEQFF TRBD2 TRBV6-6 . TRBJ2-1
TGTGCCAGCAGTTCTAGCGGGCGCACAGATACGCAGTATTTT CASSSSGRTDTQYF TRBD2 TRBV28 . TRBJ2-3
TGCGCCAGCAGCCAGGTAGATATGGGTTTCTCCTACAATGAGCAGTTCTTC CASSQVDMGFSYNEQFF . TRBV4-1 . TRBJ2-1
TGTGCCTGGAGTGTAATGCAGGTGAACACTGAAGCTTTCTTT CAWSVMQVNTEAFF . TRBV30 . TRBJ1-1
TGCAGCGTTGCCAGCATAAATGACAGAGGGGTAGCCAAAAACATTCAGTACTTC CSVASINDRGVAKNIQYF . TRBV29-1 . TRBJ2-4
TGTGCCAGCAGCGTAGTGGAGGCGGGAGGGCCTCCCGGGGAGCTGTTTTTT CASSVVEAGGPPGELFF TRBD2 TRBV9 . TRBJ2-2
TGTGCCAGCAGCAAGACAGGGGTGAGGGAAGCTTTCTTT CASSKTGVREAFF . TRBV21-1 few TRBJ1-1
TGTGCCAGCAGCAACAGACAGGGGGGTATCTACGAGCAGTACTTC CASSNRQGGIYEQYF TRBD1 TRBV5-8 . TRBJ2-7
TGCAGCGTCCAAATTTACGAGTACACTGAAGCTTTCTTT CSVQIYEYTEAFF . TRBV29-1 . TRBJ1-1
TGTGCCAGCTCACCAGTAGGGGGAGGAACTAATGAAAAACTGTTTTTT CASSPVGGGTNEKLFF . TRBV18 . TRBJ1-4
TGTGCCAGCAGTGTACAGGGGCTTATAAGCTACGAGCAGTACTTC CASSVQGLISYEQYF TRBD1 TRBV6-5 . TRBJ2-7
TGTGCCAGCAGCCTAGTGACAGGAGTTTCAGAAAAACTGTTTTTT CASSLVTGVSEKLFF . TRBV7-9 . TRBJ1-4
TGTGCCATTGGGCCGGGACTAGCGGGGCAGGGAGTTCAAGAGACCCAGTACTTC CAIGPGLAGQGVQETQYF TRBD2 TRBV10-3 . TRBJ2-5
TGTGCCAGCAGCCATCCAACCGTGGACAGGGGTGGCTACACCTTC CASSHPTVDRGGYTF TRBD1 TRBV4-2 . TRBJ1-2
TGTGCCAGTAGTATTGTGGGGGGCGCTTCGAGAGCTTTCTTT CASSIVGGASRAFF . TRBV19 . TRBJ1-1
TGTGCCAGCAGTTCCATAGGACAGGGGAACTATGGCTACACCTTC CASSSIGQGNYGYTF TRBD1 TRBV28 . TRBJ1-2
TGCGCCAGCAGCCAGGGGCTAGCGGGAGCATCCTACGAGCAGTACTTC CASSQGLAGASYEQYF TRBD2 TRBV4-3 . TRBJ2-7
TGTGCCAGCAGCCACGCTGCCGGGACAGGGGGGTACAATGAGCAGTTCTTC CASSHAAGTGGYNEQFF TRBD1 TRBV5-4 . TRBJ2-1
TGTGCCAGCAGTGTGGCGGGAGTCCAAGAGACCCAGTACTTC CASSVAGVQETQYF TRBD2 TRBV6-1 few TRBJ2-5
TGTGCCAGCAGAGACCCGGACGGGAACACTGAAGCTTTCTTT CASRDPDGNTEAFF . TRBV6-1 . TRBJ1-1
TGTGCCAGCAGTGAAGGAGGGATTAGGCAGGCCTATGGCTACACCTTC CASSEGGIRQAYGYTF . TRBV6-1 . TRBJ1-2
TGTGCCAGCTCACCCCGACTAGCGGGAGGGCCTGGTGAGCAGTTCTTC CASSPRLAGGPGEQFF TRBD2 TRBV18 . TRBJ2-1
TGCGCCAGCAGCCAAAACCTCCGGGGGAGCTCCTATAATTCACCCCTCCACTTT CASSQNLRGSSYNSPLHF . TRBV4-1 . TRBJ1-6
TGTGCCGGCCCTGGACAGGGGGGCTATGGCTACACCTTC CAGPGQGGYGYTF TRBD1 TRBV30 . TRBJ1-2
TGTGCCAGCCTAAGTGGGAGAATGAACACTGAAGCTTTCTTT CASLSGRMNTEAFF . TRBV6-5 . TRBJ1-1
TGTGCCAGTAGTAGGGGGGACAGGGGAAGCGCAGATACGCAGTATTTT CASSRGDRGSADTQYF TRBD1 TRBV19 once TRBJ2-3